The sequence of this T cell receptor (beta chain) was determined in a study of TIL therapy for anti-PD-1-resistant metastatic lung cancer. Looking at the study overall: Patients then received nivolumab; progressors got lymphodepletion, TIL and IL-2. Study outcomes and limitations: Patients were highly selected, enriched for treatment-naive, never-smoker and oncogene-addicted cases.

The immunoSEQ assay was v3. Libraries were prepared by immunoSEQ multiplex PCR; TCRdb keeps only in-frame clonotypes and omits some of them. The sample consists of some 57,000 clones, about nine tenths of them appearing once. The time point here: pre-treatment sample, taken before nivolumab and TIL therapy. In regard to this clone: Its antigen is not identified.

This receptor was identified in a person aged 25 to 85 with non-small cell lung cancer. The source was blood, collected at baseline.

CDR3 residues: CASSTLAGGGTGELFF. In nucleotides, the CDR3 is TGTGCCAGCAGCACCTTAGCGGGTGGGGGCACCGGGGAGCTGTTTTTT. The chain links TRBV7-2 to TRBJ2-2; TRBD2 matches 7 bases. This CDR3 contains 16 residues. J was trimmed by 4 bases and V by 5 bases; bases with no gene match: 10. Germline V gene data show CDR1 as SGHTA and CDR2 as FQGNSA.